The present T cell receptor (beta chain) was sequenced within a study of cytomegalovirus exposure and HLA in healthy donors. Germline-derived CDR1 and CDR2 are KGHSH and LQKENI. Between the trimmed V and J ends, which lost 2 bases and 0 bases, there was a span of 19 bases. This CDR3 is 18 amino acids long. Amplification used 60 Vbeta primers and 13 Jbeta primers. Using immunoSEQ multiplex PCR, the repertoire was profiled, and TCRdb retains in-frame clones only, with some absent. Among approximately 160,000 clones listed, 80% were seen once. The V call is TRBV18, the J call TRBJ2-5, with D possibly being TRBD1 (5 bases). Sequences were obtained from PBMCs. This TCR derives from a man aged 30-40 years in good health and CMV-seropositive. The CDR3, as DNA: TGTGCCAGCTCACCAAGGGGCAGACAGAGAAGGTACCAAGAGACCCAGTACTTC. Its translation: CASSPRGRQRRYQETQYF. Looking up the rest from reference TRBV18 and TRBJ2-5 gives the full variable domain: NAGVMQNPRHLVRRRGQEARLRCSPMKGHSHVYWYRQLPEEGLKFMVYLQKENIIDESGMPKERFSAEFPKEGPSILRIQQVVRGDSAAYFCASSPRGRQRRYQETQYFGPGTRLLVL.